The clone carrying this T cell receptor beta chain was seen a few times. Its antigen is unidentified. 5'RACE with 10-nucleotide random UMIs generated the cDNA. TCRdb reprocessed the 5' RACE reads with MiXCR, giving one entry per CDR3 protein. The top ten hold about 5.7% of the sample, which has approximately 85,000 distinct CDR3 sequences, under 4.5% seen once. Time point of the sample: longitudinal time-point 3. V gave up 4 bases and J gave up 6 bases; unmatched junction bases: 9. The CDR3 is 15 residues long. Germline-derived CDR1 and CDR2 are SGHDN and FVKESK. These data come from a study of neurological immune-mediated disorders. As for the study in general: Within the group of some 34 multiple sclerosis patients, approximately 30 were relapsing-remitting, while 3 were secondary progressive.

Study-level points and caveats: For the multiple sclerosis repertoire cluster, an association with any clinical or MRI feature was absent.

The sequenced sample was PBMCs. This clonotype originated in a woman between 55 and 75 years old with multiple sclerosis. The genes are TRBV14 and TRBJ1-1; TRBD1 matches 9 bases. CDR3 protein: CASSRRQGERSEAFF. The CDR3 DNA is TGTGCCAGCAGCCGGAGACAGGGGGAGAGGTCTGAAGCTTTCTTT.